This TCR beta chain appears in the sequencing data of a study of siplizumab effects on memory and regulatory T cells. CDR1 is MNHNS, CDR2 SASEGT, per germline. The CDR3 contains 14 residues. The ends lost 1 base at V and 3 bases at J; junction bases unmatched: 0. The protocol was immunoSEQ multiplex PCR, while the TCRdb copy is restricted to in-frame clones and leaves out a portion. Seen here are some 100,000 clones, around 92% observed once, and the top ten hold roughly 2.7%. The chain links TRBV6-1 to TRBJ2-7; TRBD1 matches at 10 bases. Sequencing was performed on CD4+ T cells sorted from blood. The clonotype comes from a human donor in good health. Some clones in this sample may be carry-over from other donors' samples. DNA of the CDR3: TGTGCCAGCAGTGAAGGGACAGGGGGCTACGAGCAGTACTTC. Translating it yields CASSEGTGGYEQYF.